This T cell receptor beta chain is from a study of blood T cell repertoires in COVID-19 (TCRdb year 2020). About the study as a whole: Collaborator samples came from the United States, Italy and Spain and covered acute and convalescent phases of COVID-19. The material from the prospective study consisted of cDNA or gDNA derived from T cells, B-cell-depleted T cells, or PBMCs. A de-identified subject ID, COVID-19 status, age in years and sex were almost always included in the sample metadata. HLA class I and class II types, where available, came from metadata supplied by the sample provider rather than from assay-based typing. Subjects who had been exposed to COVID-19, were actively infected with it, or had recovered from it provided the deeply sampled blood TCRbeta repertoires that made up the dataset. The repertoires were released in a freely available public database meant as a resource for research on the immune response to SARS-CoV-2. Samples were obtained from the ongoing ImmuneRACE study (first 160 participants) and from over a thousand subjects provided by 6 global collaborators. Overall study results and their limits: The quantity of clinical and demographic metadata differed by source and by participant and was supplied without curation.

Collaborating institutions collected whole blood in K2EDTA tubes following their own protocols. For TCRbeta analysis, collaborator samples were shipped as frozen whole blood, as isolated PBMCs, or as DNA extracted from either sample type. The germline V gene (reference sequence) specifies MNHEY as CDR1 and SMNVEV as CDR2. Between the V and J ends, shortened by 2 bases and 2 bases respectively, the junction contains 14 bases. Reading from cysteine to phenylalanine, the CDR3 counts 16 amino acids. Only the CDR3 DNA is retained, 48 bases long and in frame from the first base. As for this clone: Its binding antigen is unknown. The record has no base qualities; no much larger clone is one base away.

TCRbeta CDR3 regions were amplified from genomic DNA by means of the immunoSEQ Assay, a bias-controlled multiplex PCR. The source study handled its data this way. Nucleated cell counts per sample were estimated from amplification of reference gene primers within the assay. To quantify the absolute abundance of each unique TCRbeta CDR3 rearrangement, sequence reads were collapsed and filtered. Productive Simpson clonality was computed per sample as the square root of Simpson's diversity index over productive rearrangements. TCRdb carries this immuneACCESS record with in-frame sequences only. Its versions omit some clonotypes, under half of them owing to an unresolved V gene in the studies checked, with the rest unexplained. Clone size and the V and J calls come from that table; the DNA yielded D and trimming. This sample holds about 50,000 clones; approximately 86% were observed only once. Of the sample, about 5% is held by the ten largest clones.

The V and J segments used are TRBV27 and TRBJ2-3; no D gene is confidently identified. The TCR comes from a middle-aged man with active COVID-19. Sequenced input: peripheral blood. Here is the DNA: TGTGCCAGCAGTTTAAGTGTCGCGGCCCCCACAGATACGCAGTATTTT. This sequence encodes CASSLSVAAPTDTQYF.